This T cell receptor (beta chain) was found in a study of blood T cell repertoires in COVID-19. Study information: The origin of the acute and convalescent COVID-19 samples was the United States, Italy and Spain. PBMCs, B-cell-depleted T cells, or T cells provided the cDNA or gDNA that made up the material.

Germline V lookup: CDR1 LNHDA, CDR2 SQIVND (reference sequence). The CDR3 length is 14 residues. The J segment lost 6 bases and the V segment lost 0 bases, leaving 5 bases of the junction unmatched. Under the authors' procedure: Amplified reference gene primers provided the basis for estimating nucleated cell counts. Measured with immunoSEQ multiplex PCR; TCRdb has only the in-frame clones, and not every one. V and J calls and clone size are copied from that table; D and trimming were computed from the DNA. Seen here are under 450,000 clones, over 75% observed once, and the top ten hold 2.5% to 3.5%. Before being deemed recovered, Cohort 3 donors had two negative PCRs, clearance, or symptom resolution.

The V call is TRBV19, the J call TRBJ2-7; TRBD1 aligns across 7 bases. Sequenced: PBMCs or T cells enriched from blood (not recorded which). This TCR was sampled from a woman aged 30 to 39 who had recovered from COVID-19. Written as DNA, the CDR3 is TGTGCCAGTAGTATAGAAGGGGGCGCCTTCGAGCAGTACTTC. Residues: CASSIEGGAFEQYF.